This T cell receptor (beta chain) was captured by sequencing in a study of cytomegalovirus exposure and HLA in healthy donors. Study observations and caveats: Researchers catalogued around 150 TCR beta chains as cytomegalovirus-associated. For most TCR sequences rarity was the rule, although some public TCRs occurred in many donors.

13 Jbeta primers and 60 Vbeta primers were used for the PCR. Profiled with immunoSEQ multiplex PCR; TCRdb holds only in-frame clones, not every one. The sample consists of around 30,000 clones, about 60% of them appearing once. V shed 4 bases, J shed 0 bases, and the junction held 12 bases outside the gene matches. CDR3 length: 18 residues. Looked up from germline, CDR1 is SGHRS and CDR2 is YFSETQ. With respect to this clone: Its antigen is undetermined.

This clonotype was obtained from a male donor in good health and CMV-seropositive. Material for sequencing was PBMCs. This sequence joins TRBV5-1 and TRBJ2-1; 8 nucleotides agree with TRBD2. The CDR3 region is CASSLTLAGSTSYNEQFF. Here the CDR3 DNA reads TGCGCCAGCAGCCTAACCCTAGCGGGCTCTACCTCCTACAATGAGCAGTTCTTC. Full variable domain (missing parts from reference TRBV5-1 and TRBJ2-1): KAGVTQTPRYLIKTRGQQVTLSCSPISGHRSVSWYQQTPGQGLQFLFEYFSETQRNKGNFPGRFSGRQFSNSRSEMNVSTLELGDSALYLCASSLTLAGSTSYNEQFFGPGTRLTVL.